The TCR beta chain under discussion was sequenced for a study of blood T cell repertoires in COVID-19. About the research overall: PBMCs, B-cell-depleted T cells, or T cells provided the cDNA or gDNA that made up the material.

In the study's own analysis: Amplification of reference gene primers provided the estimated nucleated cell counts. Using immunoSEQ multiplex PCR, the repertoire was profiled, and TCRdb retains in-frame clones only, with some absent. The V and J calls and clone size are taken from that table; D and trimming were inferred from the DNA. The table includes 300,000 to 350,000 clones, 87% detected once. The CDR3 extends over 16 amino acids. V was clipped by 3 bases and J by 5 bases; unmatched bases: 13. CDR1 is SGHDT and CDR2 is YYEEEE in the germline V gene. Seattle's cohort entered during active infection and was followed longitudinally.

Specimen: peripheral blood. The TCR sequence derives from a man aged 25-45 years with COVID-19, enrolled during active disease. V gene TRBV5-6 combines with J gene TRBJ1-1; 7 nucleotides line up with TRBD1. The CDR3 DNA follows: TGTGCCAGCAGCTCCTTGGACAGGACAAGGGGGACTGAAGCTTTCTTT. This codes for CASSSLDRTRGTEAFF.